The 8 T cell receptor beta chains reported below all come from one sample, sequenced in a study of CD8 T cells in Susac syndrome. It was with random hexamers that about 0.45 to 1 ug RNA was reverse transcribed. Each CDR3 protein is one row after TCRdb ran MiXCR on the immunoSEQ multiplex PCR reads. The data show over 150,000 distinct CDR3 sequences, with about 94% seen just once and 0.099% held by the top ten. Sequenced sample: CD4+ T cells from PBMCs. These receptors all stem from a human donor with Susac syndrome.

The V gene is TRBV2, the J gene TRBJ2-7; 7 nucleotides agree with TRBD1. The V gene end was trimmed by 4 bases and the J gene end by 3 bases; junction bases not matched to a gene: 6. The germline gives CDR1 SNHLY, CDR2 FYNNEI. The CDR3 totals 14 residues. The CDR3 DNA reads TGTGCCAGCAGTGGAGACAGGGCCTACTACGAGCAGTACTTC. Translated, it gives CASSGDRAYYEQYF.

The V gene is TRBV20-1, the J gene TRBJ2-5, with 8 nucleotides matching TRBD1. This CDR3 spans 13 amino acids. The junction had 5 bases not matched to a gene; V was cut back by 3 bases and J by 5 bases. Per the germline V gene, CDR1 is DFQATT and CDR2 is SNEGSKA (reference sequence). The CDR3 DNA sequence: TGCAGTGCTAGCCCAGGGGGCATGGAGACCCAGTACTTC. Protein product: CSASPGGMETQYF.

This chain joins TRBV20-1 and TRBJ2-7; 8 bases fit TRBD1. Germline V lookup: CDR1 DFQATT, CDR2 SNEGSKA (reference sequence). V trimming: 1 base; J trimming: 0 bases; junction bases outside the gene matches: 5. The CDR3 runs to 15 residues. The CDR3 is CSARGRQGSSYEQYF. CDR3 sequence (DNA): TGCAGTGCTAGAGGCCGACAGGGGAGCTCCTACGAGCAGTACTTC.

V usage is TRBV19 and J usage is TRBJ2-1; D call uncertain. The CDR3 is made up of 15 amino acids. Trimming removed 5 bases from V and 7 bases from J, with 18 bases in between. The germline CDR1 and CDR2 sequences are LNHDA and SQIVND (reference sequence). CDR3 bases: TGTGCCAGTAGTGCTGGGCTAGGTTCGTGGAATGAGCAGTTCTTC. Translated, it gives CASSAGLGSWNEQFF. Using reference TRBV19 and TRBJ2-1 for the parts outside the CDR3, the full variable domain is DGGITQSPKYLFRKEGQNVTLSCEQNLNHDAMYWYRQDPGQGLRLIYYSQIVNDFQKGDIAEGYSVSREKKESFPLTVTSAQKNPTAFYLCASSAGLGSWNEQFFGPGTRLTVL.

This clonotype appeared a single time. V and J are TRBV7-2 and TRBJ1-4; D is undetermined. This CDR3 has 13 amino acids. Deletions cut 5 bases from V and 5 bases from J, with 9 bases between. Germline V gene lookup returns CDR1 SGHTA and CDR2 FQGNSA. This chain's CDR3 is CASSAEDNEKLFF. The CDR3 DNA reads TGTGCCAGCAGCGCTGAGGACAATGAAAAACTGTTTTTT. Drawing the rest from reference TRBV7-2 and TRBJ1-4, the complete variable domain is GAGVSQSPSNKVTEKGKDVELRCDPISGHTALYWYRQSLGQGLEFLIYFQGNSAPDKSGLPSDRFSAERTGGSVSTLTIQRTQQEDSAVYLCASSAEDNEKLFFGSGTQLSVL.

The CDR3 loop reads CASSPGSPAAGNTIYF. The DNA of the CDR3 is TGTGCCAGCAGCCCCGGTAGCCCCGCCGCTGGAAACACCATATATTTT. The gene calls are TRBV27 and TRBJ1-3; D is unclear. Germline V lookup: CDR1 MNHEY, CDR2 SMNVEV (reference sequence). The CDR3 loop spans 16 amino acids. V lost 6 bases and J 2 bases, leaving 17 bases between the germline ends.

The gene calls are TRBV20-1 and TRBJ1-1; D is perhaps TRBD1 (6 bases). There are 13 residues in the CDR3. Trimming cost V 6 bases and J 1 base, with 12 bases left between them. Germline lookup yields CDR1 DFQATT and CDR2 SNEGSKA (reference sequence). CDR3 residues: CSAIKGQNTEAFF. The DNA for the CDR3 is TGCAGTGCCATTAAGGGACAGAACACTGAAGCTTTCTTT.

V and J are TRBV21-1 and TRBJ2-3; the table calls TRBD2, which could not be checked here. TRBV21-1 is a pseudogene segment. This CDR3 has 16 residues. CDR3 DNA sequence: TGTGCCAGCAGCAAAGGTGGGGCCCACGGCCCAGATACGCAGTATTTT. Protein: CASSKGGAHGPDTQYF.